This entry is about one T cell receptor (beta chain). Its antigen has not been determined. No quality values exist for individual bases; no much larger clone is one base distant. Other DNA variants within this sample encode the same CDR3. The receptor library was made with the immunoSEQ multiplex PCR assay. TCRdb stores this immuneACCESS table with in-frame sequences only. Part of the clones is absent; in the studies checked, under half of the shortfall reflects unresolved V genes, and no reason is known for the rest. The sample has about 130,000 clones on record, about 90% of them singletons. The ten largest clones capture just over 7.5% of the sample. These data originate in a study of control samples from healthy donors and cancer patients (dated by TCRdb to the early 2020s). Measured from the cysteine to the phenylalanine, the CDR3 is 13 residues long. The retained sequence is limited to the CDR3, 39 bases, with the frame set at the first base. V drops 3 bases and J drops 2 bases, leaving 5 bases in between.

The chain is assembled from TRBV12-3 or TRBV12-4 and TRBJ1-5, with an unclear D gene assignment. The TCR comes from a man aged 45-65 years with head and neck cancer. Sequencing used PBMCs. The CDR3 is CASSLAGNQPQHF. Read as DNA, the sequence is TGTGCCAGCAGTTTGGCAGGCAATCAGCCCCAGCATTTT.